These 30 T cell receptor beta chains were all obtained from the same sample, sequenced in a study of OX40 agonist ivuxolimab in advanced cancers. TCRdb keeps only in-frame clones here, not all; method: immunoSEQ multiplex PCR. The sample includes about 22,000 clones, 80% to 90% seen only once; the top ten take about 31%. The sequences come from CD4+ or CD8+ T cells sorted from blood, collected in a trial of the OX40 agonist ivuxolimab. Every receptor here comes from an adult with an advanced solid tumor such as melanoma, head and neck, liver or kidney cancer.

V and J are TRBV9 and TRBJ2-3; 9 bases agree with TRBD2. Germline assignment: CDR1 SGDLS and CDR2 YYNGEE. The ends lost 3 bases at V and 2 bases at J; junction bases unmatched: 10. CDR3 length equals 17 residues. Written as DNA, the CDR3 is TGTGCCAGCAGCGACCGTAGCGGGGGATTTTTCACAGATACGCAGTATTTT. Its translation is CASSDRSGGFFTDTQYF.

The chain has TRBV2 and TRBJ2-3, with 10 bases matching TRBD2. The CDR3 contains 15 residues. Per germline, CDR1 SNHLY and CDR2 FYNNEI. V lost 5 bases to trimming and J lost 5 bases; unmatched junction nucleotides: 7. CDR3 amino acids: CASSTTSGDGDTQYF. The CDR3 DNA reads as TGTGCCAGCAGTACTACTAGCGGGGACGGAGATACGCAGTATTTT.

The gene calls are TRBV2 and TRBJ2-5, with D possibly matching TRBD2 (6 bases). This CDR3 spans 13 amino acids. V lost 8 bases, J lost 1 base, and 11 bases lay in between. In germline, CDR1 is SNHLY, CDR2 FYNNEI. Written as DNA, the CDR3 is TGTGCCAGCGAGGGGACTCGCCAAGAGACCCAGTACTTC. Translation gives CASEGTRQETQYF.

This clone is medium-sized within its sample. The chain employs TRBV2 and TRBJ2-1; D remains unclear. The V gene lost 5 bases and the J gene lost 0 bases, with 8 bases spanning the gap. CDR1 SNHLY and CDR2 FYNNEI come from the germline V gene. The CDR3 has 14 amino acids. Here the CDR3 DNA reads TGTGCCAGCAGTCAACAGAGCTCCTACAATGAGCAGTTCTTC. As protein: CASSQQSSYNEQFF.

This clone was detected once. This sequence joins TRBV6-5 and TRBJ1-4; D remains unclear. CDR1 and CDR2 from the germline V gene are MNHEY and SVGAGI. V lost 6 bases and J 3 bases, leaving 14 bases between the germline ends. This CDR3 has 15 residues. CDR3 nucleotide sequence: TGTGCCAGCAGCCATGAAGGGCCCCCTAATGAAAAACTGTTTTTT. This sequence encodes CASSHEGPPNEKLFF.

This sequence joins TRBV9 and TRBJ2-5; TRBD1 agrees at 7 bases. Unmatched junction bases numbered 0, after V lost 3 bases and J lost 1 base. The CDR3 length is 13 residues. Per the germline V gene, CDR1 is SGDLS and CDR2 is YYNGEE. The CDR3 sequence: CASSEGAQETQYF. CDR3 DNA: TGTGCCAGCAGCGAGGGGGCCCAAGAGACCCAGTACTTC.

The rearrangement joins TRBV6-6 to TRBJ1-1; tentative D call: TRBD1 (5 bases). The V end lost 5 bases, the J end lost 7 bases, and 17 bases lay between the germline ends. Germline assignment: CDR1 MNHNY and CDR2 SVGAGI (reference sequence). CDR3 length: 14 amino acids. The CDR3 DNA is TGTGCCAGCAGTCCCCGGGGGGACGGTGATGAAGCTTTCTTT. It codes for CASSPRGDGDEAFF.

This clone was observed a single time. V and J are TRBV9 and TRBJ2-3; D is undetermined. Germline-derived CDR1 and CDR2 are SGDLS and YYNGEE. The CDR3 covers 12 residues. The V end lost 0 bases, the J end lost 4 bases, and 3 bases lay between the germline ends. The CDR3 region is CASSVDADTQYF. The CDR3 nucleotides read TGTGCCAGCAGCGTAGACGCAGATACGCAGTATTTT.

The chain recombines TRBV6-1 with TRBJ1-1, with 7 positions matching TRBD1. There are 16 residues in the CDR3. The J segment lost 0 bases and the V segment lost 1 base, leaving 5 bases of the junction unmatched. The germline gives CDR1 MNHNS, CDR2 SASEGT. The DNA of the CDR3 is TGTGCCAGCAGTGAAGACAGGGGCCTTATGAACACTGAAGCTTTCTTT. Protein product: CASSEDRGLMNTEAFF.

J is TRBJ2-7 and V is TRBV27; 10 nucleotides match TRBD1. The end of the DNA fits TRBJ2-1 better, so the J call may be wrong. Per germline, CDR1 MNHEY and CDR2 SMNVEV (reference sequence). The CDR3 runs to 14 residues. As DNA, the CDR3 is TGTGCCAGCAGAGCGACAGGGGGCTGGAATGAGCAGTTCTTC. Translation: CASRATGGWNEQFF.

This clone was detected a few times. The chain carries TRBV7-9 and TRBJ2-7; D may match TRBD1 or TRBD2 (5 bases each). Deletions cut 2 bases from V and 4 bases from J, with 12 bases between. This CDR3 region has 14 residues. The germline CDR1 and CDR2 sequences are SEHNR and FQNEAQ (reference sequence). The CDR3 DNA reads TGTGCCAGCAGCTTAAAGGGGAGCCCTTACGAGCAGTACTTC. Translated, it gives CASSLKGSPYEQYF.

The genes are TRBV28 and TRBJ1-1, with a possible D match to TRBD1 (5 bases). The CDR3 extends over 13 amino acids. Trimming left V 2 bases short and J 5 bases short, with 9 bases between. In germline, CDR1 is MDHEN, CDR2 SYDVKM. The CDR3 region is CASSLTGGTEAFF. CDR3 sequence (DNA): TGTGCCAGCAGTTTAACCGGGGGAACTGAAGCTTTCTTT.

The rearrangement links TRBV7-6 to TRBJ2-3, with 13 bases that match TRBD2. CDR3 length: 19 residues. Trimming at V came to 0 bases and at J to 5 bases, leaving 11 bases not matched to a gene. The germline V gene has CDR1 SGHVS and CDR2 FNYEAQ. CDR3 coding DNA: TGTGCCAGCAGCTTAGCTGTCTCGACTAGCGGGAGGCGGGGAGATACGCAGTATTTT. Amino acids: CASSLAVSTSGRRGDTQYF.

The chain uses TRBV2 and TRBJ2-5; TRBD2 matches at 8 bases. The CDR3 consists of 17 residues. The ends lost 1 base at V and 5 bases at J; junction bases unmatched: 12. CDR1 is SNHLY, CDR2 FYNNEI, per germline. The CDR3 loop reads CASSEGIAGPPRETQYF. CDR3 bases: TGTGCCAGCAGTGAAGGTATAGCGGGGCCCCCACGGGAGACCCAGTACTTC.

This chain joins TRBV7-8 and TRBJ2-1, with 14 bases lining up with TRBD2. Per germline, CDR1 SGHVS and CDR2 FQNEAQ. V was pared by 5 bases and J by 4 bases, with 10 bases of the junction left unmatched. CDR3 size: 18 residues. CDR3 protein: CASSHRLAGGPLYNEQFF. The CDR3 DNA reads as TGTGCCAGCAGCCACCGACTAGCGGGAGGGCCGCTGTACAATGAGCAGTTCTTC.

The rearrangement joins TRBV11-2 to TRBJ2-2; D is possibly TRBD1 or TRBD2 (5 bases each). The length of the CDR3 is 17 residues. Looked up from germline, CDR1 is SGHAT and CDR2 is FQNNGV. With 2 bases removed from V and 4 bases from J, the gap between germline ends came to 17 bases. CDR3 region: CASSLSPSGPLTGELFF. The CDR3 bases are TGTGCCAGCAGCTTATCCCCCTCGGGGCCCCTCACCGGGGAGCTGTTTTTT.

V and J are TRBV9 and TRBJ2-7; no clear D. Trimming removed 0 bases at V and 6 bases at J, with 10 bases between. The CDR3 contains 13 residues. Per germline, CDR1 SGDLS and CDR2 YYNGEE. CDR3 coding DNA: TGTGCCAGCAGCGTAGGTGGGGTGGCCGAGCAGTACTTC. Amino acids: CASSVGGVAEQYF.

The chain employs TRBV6-5 and TRBJ1-1; 8 bases fit TRBD1. Germline loops: CDR1 MNHEY, CDR2 SVGAGI. V was pared by 6 bases and J by 1 base, with 1 base of the junction left unmatched. The CDR3 is 13 residues long. CDR3 loop: CASSTGGNTEAFF. CDR3 nucleotides: TGTGCCAGCAGCACAGGGGGGAACACTGAAGCTTTCTTT.

Concerning this clone: One end of the junction varies from germline; a read error may be responsible. The chain uses TRBV7-7 and TRBJ2-5; maybe TRBD2 (6 bases). The DNA matches TRBJ2-7 better at its end, which makes the J call doubtful. The CDR3 is 13 amino acids. Germline assignment: CDR1 SSHAT and CDR2 FNYEAQ (reference sequence). The CDR3 loop is CASIAGSSYEQYF. The CDR3 DNA follows: TGTGCTAGCATCGCGGGAAGCTCCTACGAGCAGTACTTC.

The rearrangement uses TRBV4-1 and TRBJ2-7; possibly TRBD2 for D (6 bases). CDR1 and CDR2 (germline): MGHRA, YSYEKL. The V end was cut by 3 bases, the J end by 2 bases, with 11 bases between. The CDR3 contains 14 residues. The CDR3 nucleotides are TGCGCCAGCAGCCAGGGGGACTTTACCTACGAGCAGTACTTC. Its protein is CASSQGDFTYEQYF.

Comment on this clone: One base away lies a much larger clone, so this may be a sequencing read error. V and J are TRBV5-4 and TRBJ1-1, with a possible D match to TRBD1 (6 bases). Trimming left V 2 bases short and J 0 bases short, with 17 bases between. The length of the CDR3 is 17 residues. From germline, CDR1 is SGHNT and CDR2 YYREEE (reference sequence). CDR3 nucleotides: TGTGCCAGCAGCTTCTTCCAGGGGAGGGGAATGAACACTGAAGCTTTCTTT. This gives the protein CASSFFQGRGMNTEAFF.

V usage is TRBV19 and J usage is TRBJ2-7; 7 nucleotides align to TRBD1. Germline values: CDR1 LNHDA, CDR2 SQIVND (reference sequence). The trim removed 7 bases at V and 2 bases at J, leaving 11 bases unmatched. CDR3 length equals 15 residues. The CDR3 loop reads CASTQFRGLTYEQYF. In DNA form, the CDR3 reads TGTGCCAGTACCCAATTCAGGGGGTTAACCTACGAGCAGTACTTC.

The V and J genes are TRBV11-3 and TRBJ2-3, with TRBD2 matching 13 bases. Per the germline V gene, CDR1 is SGHNT and CDR2 is YENEEA. J was trimmed by 2 bases and V by 5 bases; bases with no gene match: 7. There are 17 residues in the CDR3. The CDR3 sequence is CASSLGLAGVPTDTQYF. The CDR3 DNA reads TGTGCCAGCAGCCTAGGACTAGCGGGAGTCCCCACAGATACGCAGTATTTT.

The rearrangement links TRBV9 to TRBJ2-1; a possible D gene is TRBD2 (5 bases). The CDR3 totals 14 residues. Trimming left V 0 bases short and J 6 bases short, with 10 bases between. Germline-derived CDR1 and CDR2 are SGDLS and YYNGEE. CDR3 in amino acids: CASSVEERRNEQFF. CDR3 coding DNA: TGTGCCAGCAGCGTAGAGGAGCGGCGCAATGAGCAGTTCTTC.

Sample share makes this clone medium-sized. The chain has TRBV13 and TRBJ1-2; possible D gene TRBD1, 6 bases. The V gene's germline CDR1 is PRHDT and CDR2 FYEKMQ (reference sequence). This CDR3 contains 14 residues. Trimming took 5 bases from V and 4 from J, leaving 14 bases between them. CDR3 coding DNA: TGTGCCAGCAGCGAACAACAGGGAGGCTATGGCTACACCTTC. As protein: CASSEQQGGYGYTF.

This clone was found a few times. The chain recombines TRBV7-9 with TRBJ1-2; D gene uncertain. Germline CDR1 is SEHNR and CDR2 is FQNEAQ (reference sequence). Deletions cut 1 base from V and 4 bases from J, with 10 bases between. CDR3 size: 14 residues. CDR3 in amino acids: CASSLEPGLYGYTF. CDR3 coding DNA: TGTGCCAGCAGCTTAGAACCAGGCCTCTATGGCTACACCTTC.

The chain recombines TRBV9 with TRBJ2-1; TRBD1 matches at 9 bases. Germline V lookup: CDR1 SGDLS, CDR2 YYNGEE. Trimming took 4 bases from V and 2 from J; bases not matched to a gene: 4. The CDR3 runs to 15 residues. CDR3 nucleotide sequence: TGTGCCAGCAGCTTGGGACAGGGCGCCTACAATGAGCAGTTCTTC. The encoded protein is CASSLGQGAYNEQFF.

By sample fraction, this clone is medium-sized (0.01 to 0.1%). The chain recombines TRBV2 with TRBJ2-1; D is unresolved. V was trimmed by 2 bases and J by 0 bases, leaving 5 bases between them. The CDR3 runs 14 residues. Per germline, CDR1 SNHLY and CDR2 FYNNEI. This CDR3 reads CASSEQSSYNEQFF. The CDR3 DNA is TGTGCCAGCAGTGAACAGAGCTCCTACAATGAGCAGTTCTTC.

The CDR3 bases are TGTGCCAGCAGTTTATCGGCAGGGCTGGGAAACACCATATATTTT. It encodes CASSLSAGLGNTIYF. V is TRBV27 and J is TRBJ1-3, with D possibly matching TRBD1 (5 bases). The V gene's germline CDR1 is MNHEY and CDR2 SMNVEV (reference sequence). This CDR3 has 15 amino acids. Trimming removed 0 bases from V and 4 bases from J, with 10 bases in between.

This clone was recorded only once. The rearrangement links TRBV4-2 to TRBJ1-5, with TRBD1 as a possible D gene (5 bases). Germline CDR1 and CDR2: LGHNA and YNFKEQ. The CDR3 covers 15 residues. The V gene lost 0 bases and the J gene lost 3 bases, with 9 bases spanning the gap. The CDR3 DNA reads TGTGCCAGCAGCCAAGATCGAGGGGTCAATCAGCCCCAGCATTTT. The encoded protein is CASSQDRGVNQPQHF.